This TCR beta chain derives from a study of cytomegalovirus exposure and HLA in healthy donors. Study summary: Inside one of the first data releases sat about 85 million unique TCRs taken from HLA-typed donors. Points from the study as a whole: Among TCR sequences, most were rare, though some public TCRs appeared in many donors.

Points on this clone: The antigen is unknown.

At sampling all donors were nominally healthy, likely with unrecorded immune exposures. The CDR3 extends over 14 amino acids. V was cut by 1 base and J by 6 bases, with 9 bases left in between. The germline V gene has CDR1 MRHNA and CDR2 SNTAGT. The PCR employed 60 Vbeta primers together with 13 Jbeta primers. Measured with immunoSEQ multiplex PCR; TCRdb has only the in-frame clones, and not every one. The sample has 120,000 to 150,000 clones; 64% are singletons. This clonotype was obtained from a woman younger than 45 in good health and CMV-seropositive. The sequenced sample was PBMCs. This rearrangement joins TRBV6-4 to TRBJ1-4, with D perhaps TRBD1 (5 bases). The CDR3 DNA reads as TGTGCCAGCAGTGACTGGGGGACTCATGAAAAACTGTTTTTT. Its protein is CASSDWGTHEKLFF.